Shown below are 27 T cell receptor beta chains from a single sample sequenced in a study of regulatory T cells in long-lasting Graves disease (dated by TCRdb to about 2021). The time point label, as the study defines it: newly diagnosed GD, antithyroid drugs for less than 3 months. For both TCR sequencing and RNA sequencing, RNA was extracted from PBMCs using TRIzol. Receptor libraries were prepared by multiplex PCR. Sequencing instrument: Illumina HiSeq 4000. TCR beta libraries were built with iRepertoire HTBI primers and Arm-PCR amplification of CDR3 regions. Using fastp at Q25 and MiXCR, TCRdb reprocessed the public reads and kept productive beta chains. Every entry covers one CDR3 protein and lists the most common genes and DNA from its rows. This sample gives around 420,000 distinct CDR3 sequences in total; over 12% of them show up just once. Of the sample, about 8.3% is held by the ten largest clones.

This sample was shared with a second study, whose subject was T cells in Graves' hyperthyroidism and ophthalmopathy.

Specimen: peripheral blood mononuclear cells (PBMCs), collected at new diagnosis, from a patient treated with antithyroid drugs. All receptors derive from a woman in her 40s with Graves disease. Donor details come from another sample of the same person, matched by shared clones.

The sample holds many counts of this clonotype. The chain recombines TRBV2 with TRBJ2-5, with 10 nucleotides matching TRBD2. J gave up 5 bases and V 3 bases, and 9 bases lay outside the gene matches. Germline V gene lookup returns CDR1 SNHLY and CDR2 FYNNEI. The CDR3 totals 16 residues. Written as DNA, the CDR3 is TGTGCCAGCAGTGAGGCGAGCGGGAGGGCCGGGGAGACCCAGTACTTC. Translated, it gives CASSEASGRAGETQYF.

This clonotype occurred a few times. The V and J genes are TRBV13 and TRBJ2-2, with 7 bases aligning to TRBD2. V dropped 5 bases and J dropped 0; count of bases not matched to a gene: 9. The CDR3 has 17 amino acids. In germline, CDR1 is PRHDT, CDR2 FYEKMQ (reference sequence). CDR3 nucleotides: TGTGCCAGCAGCGGCCACCGGGACTACTCGAACACCGGGGAGCTGTTTTTT. Its protein is CASSGHRDYSNTGELFF. Drawing the rest from reference TRBV13 and TRBJ2-2, the complete variable domain is AAGVIQSPRHLIKEKRETATLKCYPIPRHDTVYWYQQGPGQDPQFLISFYEKMQSDKGSIPDRFSAQQFSDYHSELNMSSLELGDSALYFCASSGHRDYSNTGELFFGEGSRLTVL.

This clonotype appeared many times. The J gene is TRBJ2-5, the V gene TRBV2, with D perhaps matching TRBD1 (5 bases). In germline, CDR1 is SNHLY, CDR2 FYNNEI. The CDR3 is 15 residues long. V shed 0 bases and J shed 2 bases, with 10 bases lying between them. In nucleotides, the CDR3 is TGTGCCAGCAGTGAAGCATATCCAGGGCAAGAGACCCAGTACTTC. It codes for CASSEAYPGQETQYF.

This clonotype was found a few times. This chain links TRBV15 with TRBJ2-1; 10 bases line up with TRBD2. This CDR3 region has 15 residues. Germline CDR1 and CDR2: LNHNV and YYDKDF (reference sequence). The ends lost 3 bases at V and 5 bases at J; junction bases unmatched: 4. The CDR3 nucleotides read TGTGCCACCAGCAGGACTAGCGGGCTTAACAATGAGCAGTTCTTC. As protein: CATSRTSGLNNEQFF.

This clonotype was seen many times. The chain uses TRBV28 and TRBJ2-1; TRBD2 aligns across 10 bases. With 1 base clipped from V and 3 bases from J, the junction kept 3 bases outside the gene matches. The germline V gene encodes CDR1 MDHEN and CDR2 SYDVKM. CDR3 length equals 16 residues. CDR3 sequence reads: CASSLSGTSDYNEQFF. CDR3 nucleotide sequence: TGTGCCAGCAGTTTATCGGGGACTAGCGACTACAATGAGCAGTTCTTC.

This clonotype has more than one count but fewer than ten. The V call is TRBV20-1, the J call TRBJ1-1; no firm D call. The CDR3 has 15 residues. The V gene lost 4 bases and the J gene lost 1 base, with 16 bases spanning the gap. Germline assignment: CDR1 DFQATT and CDR2 SNEGSKA (reference sequence). CDR3 amino acids: CSAIEYSRRNTEAFF. The CDR3 DNA reads as TGCAGTGCTATAGAATATAGCCGGCGGAACACTGAAGCTTTCTTT.

V is TRBV6-1 and J is TRBJ2-1; 11 bases fit TRBD2. Looked up from germline, CDR1 is MNHNS and CDR2 is SASEGT. This CDR3 has 17 amino acids. Unmatched junction bases numbered 7, after V lost 0 bases and J lost 6 bases. CDR3 nucleotide sequence: TGTGCCAGCAGTGAAGCGCTAGGACTAGCGGGCGTCAATGAGCAGTTCTTC. The encoded protein is CASSEALGLAGVNEQFF.

This clonotype has a count of ten or more. J is TRBJ1-1 and V is TRBV5-1; D remains ambiguous. The CDR3 runs 12 residues. Trimming cost V 5 bases and J 6 bases, with 11 bases left between them. Germline CDR1 SGHRS, CDR2 YFSETQ. The CDR3 DNA reads TGCGCCAGCAGGGGAATGATCGCTGAAGCTTTCTTT. Translated, it gives CASRGMIAEAFF. The full variable domain, completed using reference TRBV5-1 and TRBJ1-1, is KAGVTQTPRYLIKTRGQQVTLSCSPISGHRSVSWYQQTPGQGLQFLFEYFSETQRNKGNFPGRFSGRQFSNSRSEMNVSTLELGDSALYLCASRGMIAEAFFGQGTRLTVV.

This clonotype was counted at least ten times. This chain joins TRBV7-2 and TRBJ2-1, with D perhaps TRBD1 (6 bases). Germline V lookup: CDR1 SGHTA, CDR2 FQGNSA. The V end lost 5 bases, the J end lost 7 bases, and 12 bases lay between the germline ends. The CDR3 is 13 residues long. For the CDR3, the DNA is TGTGCCAGCAGCCCTAACCAGGGGAATGAGCAGTTCTTC. Its translation: CASSPNQGNEQFF.

The chain is built from TRBV7-6 and TRBJ2-5, with D unclear. CDR1 SGHVS and CDR2 FNYEAQ come from the germline V gene. This CDR3 has 14 amino acids. The germline V and J ends were trimmed by 4 bases and 2 bases, with 11 bases remaining between them. CDR3 DNA sequence: TGTGCCAGCAGCTCGACACGGTCACAAGAGACCCAGTACTTC. Translating gives CASSSTRSQETQYF.

V is TRBV19 and J is TRBJ2-7; 9 nucleotides align to TRBD1. The CDR3 extends over 14 amino acids. Looked up from germline, CDR1 is LNHDA and CDR2 is SQIVND (reference sequence). J was trimmed by 3 bases and V by 1 base; bases with no gene match: 1. Here the CDR3 DNA reads TGTGCCAGTAGTATAGGGACAGGGGACTACGAGCAGTACTTC. Its protein is CASSIGTGDYEQYF.

In this sample, this clonotype turned up many times. The chain is built from TRBV12-3 or TRBV12-4 and TRBJ2-2; D unclear. This CDR3 spans 12 amino acids. The ends were cut back, 6 bases at V and 8 bases at J, with 10 bases in the middle. This CDR3 is CASSLSVGELFF. DNA of the CDR3: TGTGCCAGCAGCCTCAGTGTGGGGGAGCTGTTTTTT.

This clonotype was counted many times. The rearrangement uses TRBV24-1 and TRBJ2-1; no clear D. The CDR3 length is 14 residues. V was pared by 0 bases and J by 6 bases, with 8 bases between. Per germline, CDR1 KGHDR and CDR2 SFDVKD. CDR3 nucleotide sequence: TGTGCCACCAGTGATTTGCGCCGCGGCAATGAGCAGTTCTTC. Amino acid sequence: CATSDLRRGNEQFF.

The gene calls are TRBV28 and TRBJ2-3, with D tentatively TRBD1 (6 bases). The germline V and J ends were trimmed by 8 bases and 4 bases, with 16 bases remaining between them. There are 14 residues in the CDR3. Germline values: CDR1 MDHEN, CDR2 SYDVKM. In DNA form, the CDR3 reads TGTGCCAGCGGTGATCAGGGGTTCGCAGATACGCAGTATTTT. Its protein is CASGDQGFADTQYF.

This clonotype was seen repeatedly, ten times or more. This chain uses TRBV27 with TRBJ2-7; D is uncertain. The V end was cut by 8 bases, the J end by 7 bases, with 15 bases between. The CDR3 has 12 residues. Germline CDR1 is MNHEY and CDR2 is SMNVEV (reference sequence). The CDR3 nucleotides are TGTGCCAGCGGCTGGAGCCACGGGGAGCAGTACTTC. As protein: CASGWSHGEQYF.

This clonotype has more than one count but fewer than ten. CDR3 sequence (DNA): TGTGCCAGCAGGGGAAACGAGCGGGAATCTGGGGCCAACGTCCTGACTTTC. It translates to CASRGNERESGANVLTF. The genes are TRBV14 and TRBJ2-6; TRBD2 aligns across 7 bases. Per germline, CDR1 SGHDN and CDR2 FVKESK. The V and J ends lost 6 bases and 1 base, in that order; junction bases with no gene match: 9. There are 17 residues in the CDR3.

This clonotype was found many times. The chain recombines TRBV5-6 with TRBJ1-5; the D is unclear. This CDR3 is built from 14 residues. Trimming stripped 0 bases from V and 5 bases from J, with 9 bases between. The germline gives CDR1 SGHDT, CDR2 YYEEEE. In DNA form, the CDR3 reads TGTGCCAGCAGCTTGGGTCAGCAAGATCAGCCCCAGCATTTT. It encodes CASSLGQQDQPQHF.

This clonotype was seen ten or more times. The rearrangement links TRBV2 to TRBJ2-1; D perhaps matches TRBD2 (5 bases). Trimming pared 6 bases from V and 10 bases from J, leaving 16 bases between. The CDR3 is 13 residues long. Germline V gene lookup returns CDR1 SNHLY and CDR2 FYNNEI. CDR3 amino acids: CASRMDGSGEQFF. The CDR3 region has the DNA TGTGCCAGCAGAATGGACGGATCGGGGGAGCAGTTCTTC.

This clonotype was found many times. The V call is TRBV5-1, the J call TRBJ1-1; D is ambiguous. CDR1 is SGHRS, CDR2 YFSETQ, per germline. This CDR3 has 14 residues. V was pared by 1 base and J by 1 base, with 8 bases between. The CDR3 loop reads CASSLTETNTEAFF. CDR3 nucleotide sequence: TGCGCCAGCAGCTTGACAGAAACGAACACTGAAGCTTTCTTT.

This chain's CDR3 is CASSPDRDRASKVQYF. CDR3 coding DNA: TGCGCCAGCAGCCCGGACCGGGACAGGGCCAGCAAGGTTCAGTATTTT. The chain joins TRBV5-1 to TRBJ2-3, with TRBD1 matching over 9 bases. Germline values: CDR1 SGHRS, CDR2 YFSETQ. The J segment lost 12 bases and the V segment lost 4 bases, leaving 18 bases of the junction unmatched. The CDR3 covers 16 residues.

This clonotype occurred a few times. This chain connects TRBV5-4 to TRBJ2-3, with 8 bases aligning to TRBD2. V trimming: 2 bases; J trimming: 4 bases; junction bases outside the gene matches: 6. This CDR3 is 15 amino acids long. CDR1 and CDR2 from the germline V gene are SGHNT and YYREEE (reference sequence). The CDR3 region is CASSLLAENPDTQYF. Written as DNA, the CDR3 is TGTGCCAGCAGCTTACTAGCGGAGAACCCAGATACGCAGTATTTT. Filled out from reference TRBV5-4 and TRBJ2-3, the complete variable domain reads ETGVTQSPTHLIKTRGQQVTLRCSSQSGHNTVSWYQQALGQGPQFIFQYYREEENGRGNFPPRFSGLQFPNYSSELNVNALELDDSALYLCASSLLAENPDTQYFGPGTRLTVL.

This clonotype was counted ten times or more. The rearrangement links TRBV18 to TRBJ2-3, with 7 bases matching TRBD1. V shed 5 bases, J shed 4 bases, and the junction held 9 bases outside the gene matches. The CDR3 contains 15 residues. CDR1 and CDR2 (germline): KGHSH, LQKENI. As DNA, the CDR3 is TGTGCCAGCTCAGCATCTCCACAGGGGCCAGATACGCAGTATTTT. The encoded protein is CASSASPQGPDTQYF.

This clonotype was counted between two and nine times. J is TRBJ2-5 and V is TRBV4-1; TRBD2 aligns across 10 bases. The CDR3 is made up of 13 amino acids. Germline V lookup: CDR1 MGHRA, CDR2 YSYEKL. The trim removed 6 bases at V and 7 bases at J, leaving 5 bases unmatched. The CDR3 region has the DNA TGCGCCAGCAGTCTAGCGGGAGAGGTGACCCAGTACTTC. Its translation is CASSLAGEVTQYF.

This clonotype has only a few counts. This chain uses TRBV5-4 with TRBJ2-2; D unclear. Trimming left V 5 bases short and J 7 bases short, with 12 bases between. The germline V gene has CDR1 SGHNT and CDR2 YYREEE (reference sequence). The CDR3 is 13 amino acids. This CDR3 reads CASRLEVYGELFF. CDR3 DNA sequence: TGTGCCAGCAGACTCGAGGTCTACGGGGAGCTGTTTTTT.

In the case of this clonotype: A single base separates this from a much larger clone, so it may be a read error. The gene calls are TRBV30 and TRBJ1-2; D is possibly TRBD1 (5 bases). V lost 0 bases, J lost 0 bases, and 17 bases lay in between. This CDR3 region has 17 residues. Germline CDR1 and CDR2: GTSNPN and SVGIG (reference sequence). As DNA, the CDR3 is TGTGCCTGGAGTGTAAGGGGAGGAGTAGGGGCTAACTATGGCTACACCTTC. Its translation is CAWSVRGGVGANYGYTF.

At least ten counts were recorded for this clonotype. The V call is TRBV12-5, the J call TRBJ2-7; 12 nucleotides match TRBD2. This CDR3 is 16 amino acids long. Germline CDR1 LGHNT, CDR2 FRNRAP. The V segment lost 5 bases and the J segment 3 bases; nucleotides outside the gene matches: 8. CDR3 in amino acids: CASGGLAGRGYYEQYF. In nucleotides, the CDR3 is TGTGCTAGTGGTGGACTAGCGGGAAGGGGGTACTACGAGCAGTACTTC.

The J gene is TRBJ1-4, the V gene TRBV20-1, with D tentatively TRBD1 (6 bases). CDR3 length: 14 residues. Germline values: CDR1 DFQATT, CDR2 SNEGSKA (reference sequence). V gave up 1 base and J gave up 3 bases, with 9 bases separating them. DNA for the CDR3: TGCAGTGCTAGAGGCGGGACACCTAATGAAAAACTGTTTTTT. Translation: CSARGGTPNEKLFF.